The 10 T cell receptor beta chains below were found in one sample sequenced in a study of human T cells and chemical hapten exposure. This sample's time point: patch test 2, 6 weeks after DPC sensitization. Treatment noted: therapeutic diphenylcyclopropenone sensitization with weekly scalp DPC. TCRdb re-derived calls from the RACE reads in MiXCR, one entry per CDR3 protein. The sample has about 100,000 distinct CDR3 sequences, approximately 10% seen once. Sequencing used whole blood, obtained in connection with sensitization to the hapten diphenylcyclopropenone (DPC). These receptors all come from a woman aged 40 to 50 with alopecia areata. Some clones in this sample may be carry-over from other donors' samples.

The rearrangement joins TRBV20-1 to TRBJ2-1; D perhaps matches TRBD2 (6 bases). The CDR3 loop spans 15 amino acids. Germline V CDR1 and CDR2: DFQATT, SNEGSKA (reference sequence). Trimming cost V 6 bases and J 6 bases, with 21 bases left between them. The CDR3 bases are TGCAGTGCAAATCCGGGAGCGAGTTCCCCCAATGAGCAGTTCTTC. Residues: CSANPGASSPNEQFF.

J is TRBJ2-5 and V is TRBV13, with a weak D call TRBD2 (6 bases). CDR3 size: 16 residues. Looked up from germline, CDR1 is PRHDT and CDR2 is FYEKMQ (reference sequence). Deletions cut 4 bases from V and 1 base from J, with 16 bases between. CDR3 sequence (DNA): TGTGCCAGCAGCTGGGGGAGGTCCCTTACCCAAGAGACCCAGTACTTC. Amino acids: CASSWGRSLTQETQYF. The full variable domain, with the rest looked up from reference TRBV13 and TRBJ2-5, is AAGVIQSPRHLIKEKRETATLKCYPIPRHDTVYWYQQGPGQDPQFLISFYEKMQSDKGSIPDRFSAQQFSDYHSELNMSSLELGDSALYFCASSWGRSLTQETQYFGPGTRLLVL.

This clonotype was recorded a few times. The chain carries TRBV7-2 and TRBJ2-5; possible D gene TRBD1, 7 bases. Trimming cost V 5 bases and J 5 bases, with 21 bases left between them. CDR1 is SGHTA, CDR2 FQGNSA, per germline. The CDR3 totals 16 residues. The DNA for the CDR3 is TGTGCCAGCAGCCCCCCAGGGGGTGGCGGGGTGGAGACCCAGTACTTC. Translation gives CASSPPGGGGVETQYF. Full variable domain (rest looked up from reference TRBV7-2 and TRBJ2-5): GAGVSQSPSNKVTEKGKDVELRCDPISGHTALYWYRQSLGQGLEFLIYFQGNSAPDKSGLPSDRFSAERTGGSVSTLTIQRTQQEDSAVYLCASSPPGGGGVETQYFGPGTRLLVL.

There are many counts of this clonotype. This chain links TRBV6-5 with TRBJ2-3; 8 bases are a match to TRBD1. The CDR3 contains 14 residues. Germline CDR1 reads MNHEY; CDR2 reads SVGAGI. With V trimmed by 6 bases and J by 7 bases, 9 bases remained unmatched. Here the CDR3 DNA reads TGTGCCAGCAGCCCCGGACAGGGAGGATATACGCAGTATTTT. This translates into CASSPGQGGYTQYF.

This clonotype was seen only a few times. The V and J genes are TRBV20-1 and TRBJ2-7; D is possibly TRBD1 or TRBD2 (5 bases each). V was trimmed by 5 bases and J by 3 bases, leaving 20 bases between them. The CDR3 covers 15 residues. Germline CDR1 reads DFQATT; CDR2 reads SNEGSKA (reference sequence). CDR3 sequence (DNA): TGCAGTGCTCCCGGGATTCAGGGCGCTTTCTACGAGCAGTACTTC. Its translation: CSAPGIQGAFYEQYF.

This clonotype was picked up a small number of times. J is TRBJ1-2 and V is TRBV6-2 or TRBV6-3; D might be TRBD1 (5 bases). V lost 6 bases and J lost 0, with 11 bases in between. This CDR3 is 14 amino acids long. Looked up from germline, CDR1 is MNHEY and CDR2 is SVGEGT. CDR3 nucleotide sequence: TGTGCCAGCAGCCCCAGGGAAACTAACTATGGCTACACCTTC. It specifies CASSPRETNYGYTF.

This clonotype was observed many times. The gene calls are TRBV11-2 and TRBJ2-7; the D gene is possibly TRBD2 (7 bases). The CDR3 runs 15 residues. CDR1 is SGHAT, CDR2 FQNNGV, per germline. Trimming shortened V by 1 base and J by 2 bases, and 12 bases separated the two germline ends. The CDR3 sequence: CASSLGGGATYEQYF. Written as DNA, the CDR3 is TGTGCCAGCAGCTTAGGAGGGGGGGCGACCTACGAGCAGTACTTC.

This clonotype showed up many times. The genes are TRBV5-1 and TRBJ2-4; D not resolved. The CDR3 length is 14 residues. Germline V gives CDR1 SGHRS, CDR2 YFSETQ. V was shortened by 4 bases and J by 0 bases, with 8 bases between the two germline ends. CDR3 protein: CASSEELAKNIQYF. CDR3 DNA sequence: TGCGCCAGCAGCGAAGAACTAGCCAAAAACATTCAGTACTTC.

The table lists this clonotype with many counts. The CDR3 sequence is CASSRQETQYF. The CDR3 DNA follows: TGTGCCAGCAGCCGTCAAGAGACCCAGTACTTC. V and J are TRBV3-1 and TRBJ2-5; D uncertain. V lost 4 bases and J 2 bases, leaving 2 bases between the germline ends. CDR3 length: 11 residues. CDR1 is LGHDT, CDR2 YNNKEL, per germline (reference sequence).

J is TRBJ2-7 and V is TRBV19, with D possibly matching TRBD1 (6 bases). V gave up 1 base and J gave up 3 bases, with 13 bases separating them. The CDR3 contains 15 residues. Per germline, CDR1 LNHDA and CDR2 SQIVND (reference sequence). CDR3 residues: CASSIGAGAVYEQYF. In DNA, the CDR3 is TGTGCCAGTAGTATAGGAGCAGGGGCGGTCTACGAGCAGTACTTC.